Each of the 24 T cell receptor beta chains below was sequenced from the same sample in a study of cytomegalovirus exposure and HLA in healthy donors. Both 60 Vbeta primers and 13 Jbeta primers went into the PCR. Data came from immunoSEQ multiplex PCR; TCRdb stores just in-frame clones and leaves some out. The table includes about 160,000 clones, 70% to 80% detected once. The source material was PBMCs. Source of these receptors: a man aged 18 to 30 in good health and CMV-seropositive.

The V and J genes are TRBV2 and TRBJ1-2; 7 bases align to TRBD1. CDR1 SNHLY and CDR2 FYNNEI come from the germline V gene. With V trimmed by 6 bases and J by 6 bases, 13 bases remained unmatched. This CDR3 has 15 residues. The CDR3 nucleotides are TGTGCCAGCAGCCGGGACAGTCGGCTGGGGGATGGCTACACCTTC. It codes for CASSRDSRLGDGYTF.

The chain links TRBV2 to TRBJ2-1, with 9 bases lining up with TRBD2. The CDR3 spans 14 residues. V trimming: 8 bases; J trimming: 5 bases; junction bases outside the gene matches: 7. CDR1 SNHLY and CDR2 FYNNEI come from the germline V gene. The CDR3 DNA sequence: TGTGCCAGCTGGGGGGTAGCGGGGGACAATGAGCAGTTCTTC. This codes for CASWGVAGDNEQFF.

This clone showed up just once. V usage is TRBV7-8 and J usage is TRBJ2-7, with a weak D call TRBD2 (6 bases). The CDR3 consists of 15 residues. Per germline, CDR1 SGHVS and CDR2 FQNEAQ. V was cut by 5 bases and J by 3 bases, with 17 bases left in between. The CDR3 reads CASSPTRGIGYEQYF. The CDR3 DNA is TGTGCCAGCAGCCCCACACGGGGGATTGGCTACGAGCAGTACTTC.

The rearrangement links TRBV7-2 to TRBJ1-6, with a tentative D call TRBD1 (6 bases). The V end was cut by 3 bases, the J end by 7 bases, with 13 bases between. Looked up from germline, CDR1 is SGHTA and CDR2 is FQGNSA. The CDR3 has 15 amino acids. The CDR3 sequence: CASSFQGGRNSPLHF. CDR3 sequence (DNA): TGTGCCAGCAGCTTCCAAGGGGGTCGGAATTCACCCCTCCACTTT.

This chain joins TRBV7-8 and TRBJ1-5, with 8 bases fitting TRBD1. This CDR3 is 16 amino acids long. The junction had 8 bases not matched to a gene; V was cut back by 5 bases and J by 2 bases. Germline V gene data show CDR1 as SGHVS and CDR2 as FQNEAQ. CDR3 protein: CASSPRGPGGNQPQHF. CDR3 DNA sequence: TGTGCCAGCAGCCCCAGGGGGCCAGGGGGCAATCAGCCCCAGCATTTT.

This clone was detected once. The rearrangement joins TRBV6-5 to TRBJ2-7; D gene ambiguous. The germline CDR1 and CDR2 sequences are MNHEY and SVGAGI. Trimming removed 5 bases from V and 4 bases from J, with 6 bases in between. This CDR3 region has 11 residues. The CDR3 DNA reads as TGTGCCAGCAGTCGAGAATACGAGCAGTACTTC. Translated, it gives CASSREYEQYF.

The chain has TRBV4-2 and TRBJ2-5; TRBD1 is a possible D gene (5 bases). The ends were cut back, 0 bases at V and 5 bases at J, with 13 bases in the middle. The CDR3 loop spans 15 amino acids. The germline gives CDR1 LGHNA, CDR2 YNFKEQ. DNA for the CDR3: TGTGCCAGCAGCCAAGACCGTGGGGCGCGGGAGACCCAGTACTTC. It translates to CASSQDRGARETQYF.

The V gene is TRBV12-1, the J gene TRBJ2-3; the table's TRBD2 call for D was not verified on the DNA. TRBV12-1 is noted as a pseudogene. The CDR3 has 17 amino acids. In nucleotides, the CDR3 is TGTGCCAGCAGCCTGTTAACTAGCGGGGGTAGCACAGATACGCAGTATTTT. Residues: CASSLLTSGGSTDTQYF.

CDR3: CASSQDPAGGAFGYEQYF. CDR3 nucleotides: TGCGCCAGCAGCCAAGACCCCGCCGGGGGGGCGTTCGGCTACGAGCAGTACTTC. The rearrangement uses TRBV4-1 and TRBJ2-7; 8 positions agree with TRBD2. CDR1 and CDR2 (germline): MGHRA, YSYEKL. CDR3 length: 18 amino acids. The ends lost 0 bases at V and 3 bases at J; junction bases unmatched: 13.

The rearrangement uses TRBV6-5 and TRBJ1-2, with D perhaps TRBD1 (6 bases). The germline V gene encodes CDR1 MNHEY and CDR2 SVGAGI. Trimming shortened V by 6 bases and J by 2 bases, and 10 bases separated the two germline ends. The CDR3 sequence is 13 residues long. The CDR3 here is CASSMTGNYGYTF. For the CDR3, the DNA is TGTGCCAGCAGCATGACAGGCAACTATGGCTACACCTTC.

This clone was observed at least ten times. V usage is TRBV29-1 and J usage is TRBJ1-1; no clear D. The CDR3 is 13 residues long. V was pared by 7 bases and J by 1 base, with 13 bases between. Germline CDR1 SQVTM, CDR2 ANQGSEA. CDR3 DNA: TGCAGCGCTGTTCCGGGTACGAACACTGAAGCTTTCTTT. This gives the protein CSAVPGTNTEAFF.

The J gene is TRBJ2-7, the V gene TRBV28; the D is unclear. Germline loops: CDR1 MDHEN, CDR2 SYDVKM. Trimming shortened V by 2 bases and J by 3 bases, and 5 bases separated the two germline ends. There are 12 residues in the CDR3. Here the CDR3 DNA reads TGTGCCAGCAGTTTAGGAGACTACGAGCAGTACTTC. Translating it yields CASSLGDYEQYF.

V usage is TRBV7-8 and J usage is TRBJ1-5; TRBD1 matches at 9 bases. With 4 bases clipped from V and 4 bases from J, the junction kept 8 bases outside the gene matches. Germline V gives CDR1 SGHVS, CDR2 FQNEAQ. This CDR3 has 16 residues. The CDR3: CASSYASQGANQPQHF. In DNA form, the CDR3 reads TGTGCCAGCAGCTATGCTTCACAGGGGGCAAATCAGCCCCAGCATTTT.

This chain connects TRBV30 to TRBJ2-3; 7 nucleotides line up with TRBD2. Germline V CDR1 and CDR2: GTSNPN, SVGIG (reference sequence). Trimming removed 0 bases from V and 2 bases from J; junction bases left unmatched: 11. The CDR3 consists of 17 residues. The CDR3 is CAWSVGMVAGVTDTQYF. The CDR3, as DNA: TGTGCCTGGAGTGTAGGGATGGTAGCGGGTGTCACAGATACGCAGTATTTT.

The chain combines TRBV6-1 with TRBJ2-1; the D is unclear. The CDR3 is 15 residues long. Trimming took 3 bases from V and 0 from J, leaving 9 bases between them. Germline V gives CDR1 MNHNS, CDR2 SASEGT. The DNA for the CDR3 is TGTGCCAGCAGTGAGGTGTTCAGCTCCTACAATGAGCAGTTCTTC. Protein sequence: CASSEVFSSYNEQFF.

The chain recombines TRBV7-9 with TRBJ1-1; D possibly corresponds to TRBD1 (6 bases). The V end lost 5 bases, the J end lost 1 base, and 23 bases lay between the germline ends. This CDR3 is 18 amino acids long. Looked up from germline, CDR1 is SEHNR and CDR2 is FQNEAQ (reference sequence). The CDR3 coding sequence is TGTGCCAGCAGCATACTCCCGCGATTACAGGGACCGAACACTGAAGCTTTCTTT. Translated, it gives CASSILPRLQGPNTEAFF.

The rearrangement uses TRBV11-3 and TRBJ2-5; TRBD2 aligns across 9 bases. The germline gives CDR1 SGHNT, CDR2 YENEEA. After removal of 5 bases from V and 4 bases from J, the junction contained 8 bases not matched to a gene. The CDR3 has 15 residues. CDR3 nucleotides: TGTGCCAGCAGCCTGGCCGCGGGAGGGGCAGAGACCCAGTACTTC. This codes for CASSLAAGGAETQYF.

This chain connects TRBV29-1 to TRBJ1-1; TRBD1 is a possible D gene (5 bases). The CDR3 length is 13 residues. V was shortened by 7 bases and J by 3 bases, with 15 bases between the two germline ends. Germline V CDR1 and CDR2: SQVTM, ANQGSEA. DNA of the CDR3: TGCAGCGCTGGCAGGGAACTTTACACTGAAGCTTTCTTT. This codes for CSAGRELYTEAFF.

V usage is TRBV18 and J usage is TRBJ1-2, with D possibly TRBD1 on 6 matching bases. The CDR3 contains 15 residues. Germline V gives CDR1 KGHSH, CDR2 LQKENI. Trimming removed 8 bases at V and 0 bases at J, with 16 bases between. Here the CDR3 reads CASALTGRSNYGYTF. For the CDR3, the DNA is TGTGCCAGCGCGCTGACAGGACGCTCTAACTATGGCTACACCTTC.

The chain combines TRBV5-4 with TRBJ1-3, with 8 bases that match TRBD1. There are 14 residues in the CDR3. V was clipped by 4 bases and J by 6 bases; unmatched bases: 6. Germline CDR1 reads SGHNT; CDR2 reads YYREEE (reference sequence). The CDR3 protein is CASSQDREENTIYF. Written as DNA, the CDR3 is TGTGCCAGCAGCCAGGACAGGGAGGAAAACACCATATATTTT. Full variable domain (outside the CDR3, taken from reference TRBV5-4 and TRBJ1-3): ETGVTQSPTHLIKTRGQQVTLRCSSQSGHNTVSWYQQALGQGPQFIFQYYREEENGRGNFPPRFSGLQFPNYSSELNVNALELDDSALYLCASSQDREENTIYFGEGSWLTVV.

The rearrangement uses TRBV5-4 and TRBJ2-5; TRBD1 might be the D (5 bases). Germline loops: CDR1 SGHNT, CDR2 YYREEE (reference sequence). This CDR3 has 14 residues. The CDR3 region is CAWQGGVKWETQYF. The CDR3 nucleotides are TGTGCTTGGCAGGGTGGGGTAAAATGGGAGACCCAGTACTTC.

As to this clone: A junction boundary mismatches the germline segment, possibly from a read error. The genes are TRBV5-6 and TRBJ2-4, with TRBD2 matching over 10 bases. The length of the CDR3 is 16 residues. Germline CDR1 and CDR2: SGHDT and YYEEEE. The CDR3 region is CASSPLAGEAKNSQYF. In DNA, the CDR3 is TGTGCCAGCAGCCCCCTAGCGGGAGAAGCCAAAAACAGTCAGTACTTC.

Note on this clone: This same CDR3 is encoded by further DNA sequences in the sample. The CDR3 is CASRGLTGETQYF. CDR3 sequence (DNA): TGTGCCAGTAGGGGGCTAACGGGAGAGACGCAGTATTTT. This chain links TRBV2 with TRBJ2-3, with a possible D match to TRBD1 (7 bases). Looked up from germline, CDR1 is SNHLY and CDR2 is FYNNEI. Deletions cut 9 bases from V and 9 bases from J, with 19 bases between. This CDR3 contains 13 residues.

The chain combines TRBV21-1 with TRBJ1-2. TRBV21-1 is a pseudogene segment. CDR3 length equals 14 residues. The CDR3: CASSKVRVRYGYTF. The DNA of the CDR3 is TGTGCCAGCAGCAAAGTCCGCGTGCGCTATGGCTACACCTTC.